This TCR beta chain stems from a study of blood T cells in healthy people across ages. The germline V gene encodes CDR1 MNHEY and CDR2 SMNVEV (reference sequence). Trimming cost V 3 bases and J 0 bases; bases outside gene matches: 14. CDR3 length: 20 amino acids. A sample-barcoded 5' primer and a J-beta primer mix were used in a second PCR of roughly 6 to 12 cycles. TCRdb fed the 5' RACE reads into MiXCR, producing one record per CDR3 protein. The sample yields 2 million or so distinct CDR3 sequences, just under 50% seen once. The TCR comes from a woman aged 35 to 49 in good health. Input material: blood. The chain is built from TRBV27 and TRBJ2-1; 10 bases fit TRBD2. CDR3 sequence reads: CASSFLGVERGGSSYNEQFF. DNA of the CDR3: TGTGCCAGCAGTTTTTTGGGGGTAGAGCGGGGGGGCTCCTCCTACAATGAGCAGTTCTTC.